Shown below are 25 T cell receptor beta chains from a single sample sequenced in a study of blood T cell repertoires in COVID-19. Measured with immunoSEQ multiplex PCR; TCRdb has only the in-frame clones, and not every one. This table has around 290,000 clones, roughly 88% appearing once. Sequencing used PBMCs or T cells enriched from blood (not recorded which). The receptors here all came from a woman in her thirties who had recovered from COVID-19.

The gene calls are TRBV6-5 and TRBJ1-2, with D tentatively TRBD1 (5 bases). Germline values: CDR1 MNHEY, CDR2 SVGAGI. This CDR3 has 13 amino acids. Between the trimmed V and J ends, which lost 9 bases and 3 bases, there was a span of 14 bases. The CDR3 sequence is CASLGGRDYGYTF. Here the CDR3 DNA reads TGTGCCAGTCTTGGGGGGAGGGACTATGGCTACACCTTC.

This clone appeared once. The chain couples TRBV10-3 to TRBJ2-3; D not resolved. This CDR3 region has 15 residues. Between the trimmed V and J ends, which lost 2 bases and 2 bases, there was a span of 11 bases. The germline V gene has CDR1 ENHRY and CDR2 SYGVKD. CDR3 in DNA: TGTGCCATCAGTGAGGTGCGGAGAACCACAGATACGCAGTATTTT. This gives the protein CAISEVRRTTDTQYF.

V usage is TRBV10-3 and J usage is TRBJ1-5; a weak D match, TRBD1 (6 bases). This CDR3 is built from 13 residues. Germline loops: CDR1 ENHRY, CDR2 SYGVKD. V dropped 3 bases and J dropped 11 bases, with 14 bases sitting between them. The CDR3 sequence: CAISDLERGTQHF. CDR3 in DNA: TGTGCCATCAGTGACCTGGAGAGGGGGACCCAGCATTTT.

The genes are TRBV10-3 and TRBJ2-2, with TRBD1 identical over 8 bases. Germline V gene lookup returns CDR1 ENHRY and CDR2 SYGVKD. CDR3 size: 16 residues. J was trimmed by 0 bases and V by 4 bases; bases with no gene match: 4. In nucleotides, the CDR3 is TGTGCCATCAGTGTAGCGACAGGGGCGAACACCGGGGAGCTGTTTTTT. Translation: CAISVATGANTGELFF.

This chain connects TRBV19 to TRBJ2-7; the match to TRBD1 covers 8 bases. The CDR3 totals 15 residues. Germline CDR1 is LNHDA and CDR2 is SQIVND (reference sequence). V gave up 5 bases and J gave up 1 base; unmatched junction bases: 7. DNA of the CDR3: TGTGCCAGTAGTTCCCAGGGGGCGTTTTCCTACGAGCAGTACTTC. Amino acid sequence: CASSSQGAFSYEQYF. Drawing the rest from reference TRBV19 and TRBJ2-7, the complete variable domain is DGGITQSPKYLFRKEGQNVTLSCEQNLNHDAMYWYRQDPGQGLRLIYYSQIVNDFQKGDIAEGYSVSREKKESFPLTVTSAQKNPTAFYLCASSSQGAFSYEQYFGPGTRLTVT.

The chain links TRBV29-1 to TRBJ1-2, with D tentatively TRBD1 (5 bases). Germline values: CDR1 SQVTM, CDR2 ANQGSEA. This CDR3 comprises 14 residues. V was clipped by 5 bases and J by 2 bases, with 15 bases between them. The CDR3 sequence: CSVNPREQNYGYTF. DNA of the CDR3: TGCAGCGTTAACCCCAGGGAACAGAACTATGGCTACACCTTC.

V gene TRBV10-3 combines with J gene TRBJ2-7, with 10 bases matching TRBD1. CDR3 length: 15 residues. The V gene end was trimmed by 3 bases and the J gene end by 7 bases; junction bases not matched to a gene: 9. Germline values: CDR1 ENHRY, CDR2 SYGVKD. The CDR3 loop is CAISDPRQGAGEQYF. The CDR3 region has the DNA TGTGCCATCAGTGACCCCAGACAGGGGGCGGGTGAGCAGTACTTC.

Of note for this clone: Other DNA sequences of this sample code for an identical CDR3. This chain uses TRBV5-1 with TRBJ1-1; unclear D gene. Trimming left V 0 bases short and J 5 bases short, with 11 bases between. Germline V lookup: CDR1 SGHRS, CDR2 YFSETQ. The CDR3 has 14 residues. CDR3 protein: CASSLAEGGTEAFF. The CDR3 nucleotides read TGCGCCAGCAGCTTGGCCGAGGGTGGGACTGAAGCTTTCTTT. The variable domain in full, with the rest retrieved from reference TRBV5-1 and TRBJ1-1, is KAGVTQTPRYLIKTRGQQVTLSCSPISGHRSVSWYQQTPGQGLQFLFEYFSETQRNKGNFPGRFSGRQFSNSRSEMNVSTLELGDSALYLCASSLAEGGTEAFFGQGTRLTVV.

The chain couples TRBV9 to TRBJ2-6, with unresolved D. The CDR3 sequence is 14 residues long. Trimming took off 1 base at V and 3 bases at J, with 5 bases between the two ends. Per the germline V gene, CDR1 is SGDLS and CDR2 is YYNGEE. CDR3: CASSVTGGANVLTF. CDR3 DNA sequence: TGTGCCAGCAGCGTAACGGGTGGGGCCAACGTCCTGACTTTC.

The V and J genes are TRBV15 and TRBJ1-2; TRBD1 matches 8 bases. In germline, CDR1 is LNHNV, CDR2 YYDKDF (reference sequence). The V and J ends lost 0 bases and 8 bases, in that order; junction bases with no gene match: 11. CDR3 length equals 16 residues. The CDR3 coding sequence is TGTGCCACCAGCAGAGAACCCGACAGGGGCATTCAGGGCTACACCTTC. It yields the protein CATSREPDRGIQGYTF.

The chain links TRBV28 to TRBJ2-7; D possibly corresponds to TRBD1 (6 bases). This CDR3 is 13 amino acids long. In germline, CDR1 is MDHEN, CDR2 SYDVKM. V was trimmed by 7 bases and J by 2 bases, leaving 12 bases between them. This CDR3 is CASTRDTPYEQYF. Here the CDR3 DNA reads TGTGCCAGCACCCGGGACACCCCCTACGAGCAGTACTTC.

This clone was counted a few times. The chain carries TRBV28 and TRBJ1-2, with D possibly being TRBD1 (5 bases). Trimming cost V 3 bases and J 8 bases, with 13 bases left between them. This CDR3 is 13 amino acids long. Germline V gene data show CDR1 as MDHEN and CDR2 as SYDVKM. CDR3 DNA: TGTGCCAGCAGTTTTGCGGGGCCGGGGGGCTACACCTTC. Translation: CASSFAGPGGYTF.

The rearrangement uses TRBV7-3 and TRBJ2-1; 8 nucleotides align to TRBD2. Germline CDR1 is SGHTA and CDR2 is FQGTGA. The length of the CDR3 is 16 residues. V dropped 4 bases and J dropped 0; count of bases not matched to a gene: 5. CDR3 amino acids: CASSSFSGTSYNEQFF. In DNA form, the CDR3 reads TGTGCCAGCAGCTCTTTTAGCGGGACCTCCTACAATGAGCAGTTCTTC. Full variable domain (outside the CDR3, taken from reference TRBV7-3 and TRBJ2-1): GAGVSQTPSNKVTEKGKYVELRCDPISGHTALYWYRQSLGQGPEFLIYFQGTGAADDSGLPNDRFFAVRPEGSVSTLKIQRTERGDSAVYLCASSSFSGTSYNEQFFGPGTRLTVL.

This clone was detected a few times. The V call is TRBV24-1, the J call TRBJ1-2; no clear D gene. V dropped 7 bases and J dropped 5 bases, with 10 bases sitting between them. Per germline, CDR1 KGHDR and CDR2 SFDVKD. This CDR3 contains 12 residues. The CDR3 coding sequence is TGTGCCACCAGGGGCAGGTTTTATGGCTACACCTTC. Protein product: CATRGRFYGYTF.

This chain uses TRBV9 with TRBJ2-7; 9 bases are shared with TRBD1. The junction had 12 bases not matched to a gene; V was cut back by 0 bases and J by 5 bases. CDR3 size: 17 residues. In germline, CDR1 is SGDLS, CDR2 YYNGEE. CDR3 amino acids: CASSVGSEGDRVHEQYF. The DNA of the CDR3 is TGTGCCAGCAGCGTAGGGAGCGAGGGGGACAGGGTCCACGAGCAGTACTTC.

The chain carries TRBV27 and TRBJ2-1, with 13 nucleotides matching TRBD2. The V gene end was trimmed by 6 bases and the J gene end by 5 bases; junction bases not matched to a gene: 4. This CDR3 is 15 amino acids long. The germline CDR1 and CDR2 sequences are MNHEY and SMNVEV (reference sequence). The CDR3 nucleotides read TGTGCCAGCAGGCTGGGACTAGCGGGAAACAATGAGCAGTTCTTC. This encodes CASRLGLAGNNEQFF.

The rearrangement joins TRBV2 to TRBJ1-5, with D perhaps TRBD1 (6 bases). CDR1 and CDR2 from the germline V gene are SNHLY and FYNNEI. The CDR3 loop spans 14 amino acids. Trimming removed 5 bases from V and 4 bases from J, with 12 bases in between. In DNA form, the CDR3 reads TGTGCCAGCAGTCGGACAGATCGAAATCAGCCCCAGCATTTT. Amino acid sequence: CASSRTDRNQPQHF.

This clone was found a few times. J is TRBJ1-1 and V is TRBV6-5, with 8 bases fitting TRBD1. The CDR3 sequence is 14 residues long. V lost 5 bases and J lost 5; bases outside the gene matches: 7. Germline V gives CDR1 MNHEY, CDR2 SVGAGI. The CDR3 coding sequence is TGTGCCAGCAGTCCAGGACAGGGAAGGACTGAAGCTTTCTTT. Translation: CASSPGQGRTEAFF.

This sequence joins TRBV27 and TRBJ2-7; TRBD1 matches 8 bases. CDR1 MNHEY and CDR2 SMNVEV come from the germline V gene (reference sequence). CDR3 length: 15 residues. Trimming at V came to 6 bases and at J to 3 bases, leaving 10 bases not matched to a gene. The CDR3 DNA reads TGTGCCAGCAGCTTGAAGGGGACAGGAGTCTACGAGCAGTACTTC. Protein sequence: CASSLKGTGVYEQYF.

The V and J genes are TRBV3-1 (or the pseudogene TRBV3-2) and TRBJ1-5, with D perhaps matching TRBD1 (6 bases). This CDR3 region has 14 residues. V lost 6 bases and J 0 bases, leaving 9 bases between the germline ends. Looked up from germline, CDR1 is LGHDT and CDR2 is YNNKEL (reference sequence). The CDR3 is CASSPGASNQPQHF. CDR3 nucleotides: TGTGCCAGCAGTCCAGGGGCTAGCAATCAGCCCCAGCATTTT.

The rearrangement links TRBV6-5 to TRBJ2-3, with a tentative D call TRBD2 (6 bases). Germline-derived CDR1 and CDR2 are MNHEY and SVGAGI. The CDR3 has 16 residues. The V and J ends lost 0 bases and 8 bases respectively, with 18 bases between them. CDR3 in amino acids: CASSYSPAGRQGTQYF. The CDR3 DNA reads as TGTGCCAGCAGTTACTCCCCGGCGGGGCGGCAGGGTACGCAGTATTTT.

V and J are TRBV30 and TRBJ2-7; 7 bases are shared with TRBD1. This CDR3 has 15 amino acids. The germline V gene has CDR1 GTSNPN and CDR2 SVGIG (reference sequence). Unmatched junction bases numbered 10, after V lost 3 bases and J lost 2 bases. This chain's CDR3 is CAWSHRGPDPYEQYF. The CDR3 DNA is TGTGCCTGGAGCCATAGGGGGCCCGACCCCTACGAGCAGTACTTC. The full variable domain, rest sourced from reference TRBV30 and TRBJ2-7, is SQTIHQWPATLVQPVGSPLSLECTVEGTSNPNLYWYRQAAGRGLQLLFYSVGIGQISSEVPQNLSASRPQDRQFILSSKKLLLSDSGFYLCAWSHRGPDPYEQYFGPGTRLTVT.

The J gene is TRBJ2-7, the V gene TRBV28; 10 positions match TRBD1. The V gene end was trimmed by 6 bases and the J gene end by 2 bases; junction bases not matched to a gene: 13. The CDR3 has 17 residues. Germline CDR1 reads MDHEN; CDR2 reads SYDVKM. CDR3 loop: CASRTRTGGILAYEQYF. The CDR3 DNA sequence: TGTGCCAGCAGAACTAGGACAGGGGGGATTCTCGCCTACGAGCAGTACTTC.

This clone has just a few counts. CDR3 nucleotide sequence: TGTGCCAGCAGCCGCACCCTCGACAGGGCCGAGCAGTACTTC. Its protein product is CASSRTLDRAEQYF. The chain combines TRBV6-5 with TRBJ2-7, with TRBD1 matching over 7 bases. Trimming cost V 6 bases and J 6 bases; bases outside gene matches: 11. Germline V gene lookup returns CDR1 MNHEY and CDR2 SVGAGI. CDR3 length: 14 amino acids.

The chain employs TRBV7-2 and TRBJ2-7; 8 positions match TRBD1. This CDR3 contains 14 residues. Trimming took 1 base from V and 3 from J; bases not matched to a gene: 2. In germline, CDR1 is SGHTA, CDR2 FQGNSA. The CDR3 loop is CASSLEQGDYEQYF. CDR3 sequence (DNA): TGTGCCAGCAGCTTAGAACAGGGGGACTACGAGCAGTACTTC.